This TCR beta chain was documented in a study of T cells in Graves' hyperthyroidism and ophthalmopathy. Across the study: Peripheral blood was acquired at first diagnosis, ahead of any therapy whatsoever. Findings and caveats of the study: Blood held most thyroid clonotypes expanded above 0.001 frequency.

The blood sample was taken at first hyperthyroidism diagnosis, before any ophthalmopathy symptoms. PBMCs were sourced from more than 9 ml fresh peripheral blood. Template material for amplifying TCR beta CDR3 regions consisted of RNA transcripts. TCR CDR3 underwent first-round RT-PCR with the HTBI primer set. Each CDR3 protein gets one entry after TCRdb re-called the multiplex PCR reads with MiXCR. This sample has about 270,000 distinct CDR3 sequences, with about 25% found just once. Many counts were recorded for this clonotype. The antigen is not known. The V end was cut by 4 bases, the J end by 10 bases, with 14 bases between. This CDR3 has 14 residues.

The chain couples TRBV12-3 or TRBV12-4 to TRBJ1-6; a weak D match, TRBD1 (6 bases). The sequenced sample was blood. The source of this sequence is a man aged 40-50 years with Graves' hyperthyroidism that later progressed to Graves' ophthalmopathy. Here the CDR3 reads CASSYQGQGSPLHF. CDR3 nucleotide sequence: TGTGCCAGCAGTTACCAGGGGCAGGGGTCACCCCTCCACTTT.